Below, 3 T cell receptor beta chains from the same sample are listed, as sequenced in a study of CD8 T cells in ankylosing spondylitis. Study observations and caveats: In ankylosing spondylitis blood, a motif of 7 to 9 highly homologous TCR beta variants appeared characteristic.

No antigen has been identified for these receptors. TCRdb redid the calling of the 5' RACE reads with MiXCR, one entry per CDR3 protein. The sample includes some 700,000 distinct CDR3 sequences, around a fifth seen only once; the top ten take about 19%. The sequencing input was blood, either unsorted or a sorted T cell fraction (not recorded which). These receptors were collected from a male donor with ankylosing spondylitis.

The sample holds a few counts of this clonotype. This chain links TRBV11-2 with TRBJ1-3; no firm D call. The germline V gene has CDR1 SGHAT and CDR2 FQNNGV. The CDR3 sequence is 15 residues long. Trimming removed 7 bases at V and 0 bases at J, with 13 bases between. In DNA, the CDR3 is TGTGCCAGCACCCTCACCCGTGGCTCTGGAAACACCATATATTTT. This codes for CASTLTRGSGNTIYF.

The chain recombines TRBV20-1 with TRBJ1-4; TRBD1 might be the D (6 bases). V shed 5 bases and J shed 8 bases, with 12 bases lying between them. CDR1 DFQATT and CDR2 SNEGSKA come from the germline V gene (reference sequence). This CDR3 is built from 12 residues. CDR3 in DNA: TGCAGTGCTTCACAGGGAAGGGAAAAACTGTTTTTT. Its protein product is CSASQGREKLFF.

Only a few counts were recorded for this clonotype. V and J are TRBV28 and TRBJ1-2, with D possibly matching TRBD1 (6 bases). V was pared by 6 bases and J by 2 bases, with 19 bases between. Germline V gene lookup returns CDR1 MDHEN and CDR2 SYDVKM. This CDR3 comprises 16 residues. CDR3 residues: CASSPNQNTGNYGYTF. The DNA of the CDR3 is TGTGCCAGCAGCCCAAACCAAAATACAGGGAACTATGGCTACACCTTC.